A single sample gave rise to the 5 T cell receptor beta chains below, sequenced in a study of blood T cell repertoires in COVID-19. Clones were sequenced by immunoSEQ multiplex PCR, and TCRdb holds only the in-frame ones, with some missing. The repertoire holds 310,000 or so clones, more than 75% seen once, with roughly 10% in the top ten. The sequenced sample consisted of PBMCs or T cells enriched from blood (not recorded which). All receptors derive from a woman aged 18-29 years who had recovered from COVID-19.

CDR3 protein: CASSWSVNYGYTF. CDR3 nucleotides: TGCGCCAGCAGCTGGTCGGTTAACTATGGCTACACCTTC. V is TRBV5-1 and J is TRBJ1-2; no definite D call. The CDR3 length is 13 residues. V was trimmed by 3 bases and J by 1 base, leaving 7 bases between them. CDR1 and CDR2 (germline): SGHRS, YFSETQ.

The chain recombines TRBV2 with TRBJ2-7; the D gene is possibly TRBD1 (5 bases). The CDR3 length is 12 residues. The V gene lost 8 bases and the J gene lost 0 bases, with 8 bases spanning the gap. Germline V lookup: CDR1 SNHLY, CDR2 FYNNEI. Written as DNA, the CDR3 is TGTGCCAGCCGCAGGGACTCCTACGAGCAGTACTTC. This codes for CASRRDSYEQYF.

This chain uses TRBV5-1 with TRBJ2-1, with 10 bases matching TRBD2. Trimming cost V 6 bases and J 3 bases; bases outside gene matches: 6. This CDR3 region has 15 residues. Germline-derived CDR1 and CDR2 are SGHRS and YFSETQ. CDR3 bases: TGCGCCAGCAAACCTAGCGGGGGATTCTACAATGAGCAGTTCTTC. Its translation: CASKPSGGFYNEQFF.

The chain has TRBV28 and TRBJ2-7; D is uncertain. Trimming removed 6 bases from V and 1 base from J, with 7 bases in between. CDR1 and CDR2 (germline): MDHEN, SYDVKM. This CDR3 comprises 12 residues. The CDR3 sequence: CASSTGSYEQYF. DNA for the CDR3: TGTGCCAGCAGCACCGGGTCCTACGAGCAGTACTTC.

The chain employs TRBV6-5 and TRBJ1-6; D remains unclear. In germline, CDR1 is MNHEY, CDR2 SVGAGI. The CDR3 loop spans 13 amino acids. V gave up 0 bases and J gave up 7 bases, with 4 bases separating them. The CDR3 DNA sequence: TGTGCCAGCAGTTACTCCCTCAATTCACCCCTCCACTTT. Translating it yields CASSYSLNSPLHF.